This T cell receptor (beta chain) stems from a study of regulatory T cells in long-lasting Graves disease. The time point here: newly diagnosed GD, antithyroid drugs for less than 3 months. From RNA extracted from PBMCs, the TCR library was made. This clonotype was seen only once. Trimming at V came to 5 bases and at J to 6 bases, leaving 7 bases not matched to a gene. The V gene's germline CDR1 is MNHEY and CDR2 SMNVEV (reference sequence). The CDR3 runs 15 residues. Library construction for TCR beta used iRepertoire HTBI primers and Arm-PCR of CDR3 regions. TCRdb used MiXCR to reprocess the multiplex PCR reads, holding one entry per CDR3 protein. The sample has roughly 320,000 distinct CDR3 sequences, roughly 17% seen once; the top ten hold roughly 27%. These data were also filed under a second study, of T cells in Graves' hyperthyroidism and ophthalmopathy.

The sequence was collected from a man aged 35-49 years with Graves disease. This specimen was peripheral blood mononuclear cells (PBMCs), taken at new diagnosis, from a patient treated with antithyroid drugs. The chain carries TRBV27 and TRBJ2-1; 10 bases are shared with TRBD2. CDR3 DNA: TGTGCCAGCAGTACTAGACTAGCGGGTTCCAATGAGCAGTTCTTC. Translation gives CASSTRLAGSNEQFF.